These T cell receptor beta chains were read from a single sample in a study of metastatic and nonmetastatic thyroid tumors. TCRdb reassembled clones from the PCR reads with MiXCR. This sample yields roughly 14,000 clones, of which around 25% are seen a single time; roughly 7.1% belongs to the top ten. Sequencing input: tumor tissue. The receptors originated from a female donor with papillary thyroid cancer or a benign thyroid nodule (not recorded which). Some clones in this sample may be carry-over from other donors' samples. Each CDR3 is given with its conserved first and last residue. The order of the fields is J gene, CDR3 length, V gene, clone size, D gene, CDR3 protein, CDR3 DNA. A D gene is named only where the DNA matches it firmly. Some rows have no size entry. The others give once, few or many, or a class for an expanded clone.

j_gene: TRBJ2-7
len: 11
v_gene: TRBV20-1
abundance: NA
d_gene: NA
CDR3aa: CSARDPYEQYF
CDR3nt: TGCAGTGCTAGAGATCCCTACGAGCAGTACTTC

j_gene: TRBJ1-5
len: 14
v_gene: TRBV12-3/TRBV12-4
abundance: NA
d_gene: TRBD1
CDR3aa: CASSLSGGGQPQHF
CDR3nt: TGTGCCAGCAGTTTATCAGGGGGTGGTCAGCCCCAGCATTTT

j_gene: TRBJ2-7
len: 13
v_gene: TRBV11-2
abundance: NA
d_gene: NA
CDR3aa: CASSSNIPSQQYF
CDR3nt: TGTGCCAGCAGCTCCAACATCCCCTCGCAGCAGTACTTC

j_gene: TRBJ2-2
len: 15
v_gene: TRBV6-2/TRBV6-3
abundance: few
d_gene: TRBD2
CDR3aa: CASSNQRGDTGELFF
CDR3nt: TGTGCCAGCAGTAACCAGCGGGGGGACACCGGGGAGCTGTTTTTT

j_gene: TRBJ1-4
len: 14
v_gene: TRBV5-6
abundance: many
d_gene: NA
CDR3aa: CASSLWAVNEKLFF
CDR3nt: TGTGCCAGCAGCTTGTGGGCAGTAAATGAAAAACTGTTTTTT

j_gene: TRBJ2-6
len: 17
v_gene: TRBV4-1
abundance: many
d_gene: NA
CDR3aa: CASSQAPLGSGANVLTF
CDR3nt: TGCGCCAGCAGCCAAGCCCCCCTTGGGTCTGGGGCCAACGTCCTGACTTTC

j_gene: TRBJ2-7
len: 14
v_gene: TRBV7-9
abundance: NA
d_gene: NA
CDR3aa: CASIPSGMAADQYF
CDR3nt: TGTGCCAGCATCCCTAGTGGGATGGCCGCTGATCAGTACTTC

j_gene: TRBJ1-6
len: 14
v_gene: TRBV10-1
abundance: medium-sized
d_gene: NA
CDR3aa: CASSDRGNNSPLHF
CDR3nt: TGCGCCAGCAGTGACAGGGGTAATAATTCACCCCTCCACTTT

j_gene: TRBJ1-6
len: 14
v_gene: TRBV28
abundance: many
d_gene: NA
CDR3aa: CASSLWAKNSPLHF
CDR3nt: TGTGCCAGCAGTTTATGGGCGAAGAATTCACCCCTCCACTTT

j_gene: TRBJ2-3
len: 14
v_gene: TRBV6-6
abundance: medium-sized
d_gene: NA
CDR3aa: CASSYQGRSDTQYF
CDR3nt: TGTGCCAGCAGTTACCAGGGGCGCTCAGATACGCAGTATTTT

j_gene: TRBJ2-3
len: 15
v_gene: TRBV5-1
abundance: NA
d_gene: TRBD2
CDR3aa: CASSSSGSRPDTQYF
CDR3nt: TGCGCCAGCAGCTCTAGCGGGAGTCGACCAGATACGCAGTATTTT

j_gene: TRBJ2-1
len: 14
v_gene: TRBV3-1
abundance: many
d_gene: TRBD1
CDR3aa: CASSPPNRDSKQFF
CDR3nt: TGTGCCAGCAGCCCCCCTAACCGGGACAGTAAGCAGTTCTTC

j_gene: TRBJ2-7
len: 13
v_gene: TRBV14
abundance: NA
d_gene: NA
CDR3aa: CASSQVPSSEQYF
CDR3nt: TGTGCCAGCAGCCAAGTGCCGTCTAGCGAGCAGTACTTC

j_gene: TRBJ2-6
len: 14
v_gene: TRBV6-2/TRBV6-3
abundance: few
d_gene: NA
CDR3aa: CASSYRGGANVLTF
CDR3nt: TGTGCCAGCAGTTACAGGGGTGGGGCCAACGTCCTGACTTTC

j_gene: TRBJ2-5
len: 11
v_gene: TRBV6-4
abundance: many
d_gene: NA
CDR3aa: CASSGQETQYF
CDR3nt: TGTGCCAGCAGTGGCCAAGAGACCCAGTACTTC

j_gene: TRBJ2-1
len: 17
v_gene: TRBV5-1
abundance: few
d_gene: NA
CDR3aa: CASSLLGTATSYNEQFF
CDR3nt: TGCGCCAGCAGCTTGCTTGGGACGGCAACCTCCTACAATGAGCAGTTCTTC

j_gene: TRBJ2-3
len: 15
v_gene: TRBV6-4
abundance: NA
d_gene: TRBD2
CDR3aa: CASSGTSGRPDTQYF
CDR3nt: TGTGCCAGCAGTGGGACTAGCGGGAGACCAGATACGCAGTATTTT

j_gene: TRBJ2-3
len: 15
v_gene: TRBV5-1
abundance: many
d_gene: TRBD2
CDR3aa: CASSLERGWGDTQYF
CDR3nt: TGCGCCAGCAGCTTGGAGCGGGGGTGGGGAGATACGCAGTATTTT

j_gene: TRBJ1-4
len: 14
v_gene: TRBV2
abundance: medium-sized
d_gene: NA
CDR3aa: CASSEGRAYEKLFF
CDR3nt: TGTGCCAGCAGTGAGGGCAGGGCCTATGAAAAACTGTTTTTT

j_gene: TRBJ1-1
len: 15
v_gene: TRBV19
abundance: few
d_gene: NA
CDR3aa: CASRPSPGVITEAFF
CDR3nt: TGTGCCAGTAGACCCTCTCCGGGGGTGATCACTGAAGCTTTCTTT

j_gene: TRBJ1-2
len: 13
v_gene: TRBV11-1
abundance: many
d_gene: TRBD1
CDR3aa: CASSSGQLYGYTF
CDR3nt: TGTGCCAGCAGCTCGGGACAGTTATATGGCTACACCTTC

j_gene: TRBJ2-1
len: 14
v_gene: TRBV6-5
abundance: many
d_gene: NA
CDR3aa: CASSYDSRQTRQFF
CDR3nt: TGTGCCAGCAGTTACGACTCCCGACAGACGAGACAGTTCTTC

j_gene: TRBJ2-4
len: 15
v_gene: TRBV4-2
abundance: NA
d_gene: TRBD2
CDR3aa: CASSQESGRGNIQYF
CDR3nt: TGTGCCAGCAGCCAAGAATCCGGGAGGGGAAACATTCAGTACTTC

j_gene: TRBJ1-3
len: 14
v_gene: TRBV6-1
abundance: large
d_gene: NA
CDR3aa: CASSAGGTGNTIYF
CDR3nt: TGTGCCAGCAGTGCCGGGGGGACTGGAAACACCATATATTTT

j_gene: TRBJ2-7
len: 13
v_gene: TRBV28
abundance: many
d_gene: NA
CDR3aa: CAGRRGSSYEQYF
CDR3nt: TGTGCCGGCCGGAGGGGTAGCTCCTACGAGCAGTACTTC

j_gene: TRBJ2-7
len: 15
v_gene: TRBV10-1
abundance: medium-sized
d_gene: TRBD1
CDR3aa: CASSEGTGRSYEQYF
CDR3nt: TGCGCCAGCAGTGAGGGGACAGGGAGATCCTACGAGCAGTACTTC

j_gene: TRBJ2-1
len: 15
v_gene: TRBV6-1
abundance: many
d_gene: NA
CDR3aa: CASSPRDFPRGEQFF
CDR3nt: TGTGCCAGCAGTCCCCGGGACTTCCCCCGCGGTGAGCAGTTCTTC

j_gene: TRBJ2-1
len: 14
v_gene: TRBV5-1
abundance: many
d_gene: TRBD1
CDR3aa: CASSLGQGLNEQFF
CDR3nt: TGCGCCAGCAGCTTGGGACAGGGGCTCAATGAGCAGTTCTTC